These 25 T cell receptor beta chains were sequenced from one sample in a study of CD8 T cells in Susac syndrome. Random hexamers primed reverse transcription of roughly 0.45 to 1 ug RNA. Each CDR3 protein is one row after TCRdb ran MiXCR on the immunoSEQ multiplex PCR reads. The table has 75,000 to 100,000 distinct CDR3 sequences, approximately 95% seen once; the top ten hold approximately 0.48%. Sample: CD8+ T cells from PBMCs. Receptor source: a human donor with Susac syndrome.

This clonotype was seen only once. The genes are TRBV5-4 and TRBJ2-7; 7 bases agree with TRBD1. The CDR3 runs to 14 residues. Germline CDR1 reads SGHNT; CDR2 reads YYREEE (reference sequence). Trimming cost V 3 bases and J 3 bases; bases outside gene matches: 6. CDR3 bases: TGTGCCAGCAGCTGGACAGGTGCTAACTACGAGCAGTACTTC. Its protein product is CASSWTGANYEQYF.

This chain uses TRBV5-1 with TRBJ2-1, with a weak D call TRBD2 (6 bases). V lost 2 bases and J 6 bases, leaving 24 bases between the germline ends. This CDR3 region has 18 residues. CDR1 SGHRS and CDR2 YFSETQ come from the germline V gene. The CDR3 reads CASSLSASLTRGFNEQFF. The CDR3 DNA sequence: TGCGCCAGCAGCTTATCCGCTAGTTTGACTAGAGGGTTCAATGAGCAGTTCTTC.

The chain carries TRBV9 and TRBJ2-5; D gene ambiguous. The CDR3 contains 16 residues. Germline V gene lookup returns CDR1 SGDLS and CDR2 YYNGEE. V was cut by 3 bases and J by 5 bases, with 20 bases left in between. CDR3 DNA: TGTGCCAGCAGCGCGAACTGGGTCAGCCCTCAGGAGACCCAGTACTTC. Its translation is CASSANWVSPQETQYF.

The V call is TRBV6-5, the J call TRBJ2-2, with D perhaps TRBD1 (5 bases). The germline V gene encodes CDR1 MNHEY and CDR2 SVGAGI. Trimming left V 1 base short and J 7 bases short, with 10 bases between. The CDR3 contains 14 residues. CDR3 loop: CASSYFQGHGELFF. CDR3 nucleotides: TGTGCCAGCAGTTACTTCCAGGGTCACGGGGAGCTGTTTTTT.

DNA for the CDR3: TGTGCCGGGAACGCGGGTCGCACAGATACGCAGTATTTT. Its protein product is CAGNAGRTDTQYF. This chain connects TRBV19 to TRBJ2-3; perhaps TRBD2 as D (5 bases). V shed 11 bases and J shed 1 base, with 13 bases lying between them. Germline V gene data show CDR1 as LNHDA and CDR2 as SQIVND (reference sequence). This CDR3 contains 13 residues.

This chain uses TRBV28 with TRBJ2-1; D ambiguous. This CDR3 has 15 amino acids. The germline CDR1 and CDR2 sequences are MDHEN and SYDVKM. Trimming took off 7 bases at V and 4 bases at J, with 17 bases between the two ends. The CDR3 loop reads CASTSSRSEYNEQFF. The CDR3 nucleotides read TGTGCCAGCACCTCATCGCGGTCGGAGTACAATGAGCAGTTCTTC.

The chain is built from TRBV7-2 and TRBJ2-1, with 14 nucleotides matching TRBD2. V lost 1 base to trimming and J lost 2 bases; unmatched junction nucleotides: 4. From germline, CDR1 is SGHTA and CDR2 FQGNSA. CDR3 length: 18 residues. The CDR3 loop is CASSLGLAGGPAYNEQFF. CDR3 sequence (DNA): TGTGCCAGCAGCTTAGGACTAGCGGGAGGGCCAGCCTACAATGAGCAGTTCTTC.

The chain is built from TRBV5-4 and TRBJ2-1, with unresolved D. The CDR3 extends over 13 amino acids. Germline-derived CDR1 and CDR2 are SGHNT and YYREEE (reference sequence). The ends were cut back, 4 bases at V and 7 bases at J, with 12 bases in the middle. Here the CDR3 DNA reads TGTGCCAGCAGCCTCGATAATGGGAATGAGCAGTTCTTC. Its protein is CASSLDNGNEQFF. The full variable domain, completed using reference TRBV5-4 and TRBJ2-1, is ETGVTQSPTHLIKTRGQQVTLRCSSQSGHNTVSWYQQALGQGPQFIFQYYREEENGRGNFPPRFSGLQFPNYSSELNVNALELDDSALYLCASSLDNGNEQFFGPGTRLTVL.

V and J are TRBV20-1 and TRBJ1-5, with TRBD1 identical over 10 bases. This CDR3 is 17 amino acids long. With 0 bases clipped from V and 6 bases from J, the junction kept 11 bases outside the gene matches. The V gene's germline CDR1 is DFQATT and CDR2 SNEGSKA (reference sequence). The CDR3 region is CSARDGTWGDRGQPQHF. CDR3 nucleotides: TGCAGTGCTAGAGATGGGACGTGGGGGGACAGGGGTCAGCCCCAGCATTTT.

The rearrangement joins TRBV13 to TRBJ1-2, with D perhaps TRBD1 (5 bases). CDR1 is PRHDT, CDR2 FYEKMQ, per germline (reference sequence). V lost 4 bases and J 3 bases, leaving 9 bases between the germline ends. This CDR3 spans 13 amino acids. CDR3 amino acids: CASSSGADYGYTF. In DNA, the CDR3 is TGTGCCAGCAGCTCTGGGGCGGACTATGGCTACACCTTC.

CDR3 sequence (DNA): TGTGCCAGCAGTTATTCGTCAGGGTGGACTGAAGCTTTCTTT. This sequence encodes CASSYSSGWTEAFF. The chain is built from TRBV6-5 and TRBJ1-1; D is perhaps TRBD1 (5 bases). This CDR3 region has 14 residues. Germline V lookup: CDR1 MNHEY, CDR2 SVGAGI. V lost 3 bases to trimming and J lost 5 bases, with 13 bases between them.

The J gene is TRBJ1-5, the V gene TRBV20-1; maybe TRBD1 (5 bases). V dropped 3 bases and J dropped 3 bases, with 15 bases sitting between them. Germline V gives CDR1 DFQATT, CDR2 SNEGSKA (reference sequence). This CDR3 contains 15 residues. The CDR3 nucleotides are TGCAGTGCTAGTTATTTAGGGGAGGACAATCAGCCCCAGCATTTT. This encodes CSASYLGEDNQPQHF.

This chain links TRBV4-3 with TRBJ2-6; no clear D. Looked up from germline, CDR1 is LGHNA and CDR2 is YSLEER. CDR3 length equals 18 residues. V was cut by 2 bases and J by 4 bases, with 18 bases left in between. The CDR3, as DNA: TGCGCCAGCAGCCAACATTTGGTCCCTGGTTCAGGGGCCAACGTCCTGACTTTC. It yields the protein CASSQHLVPGSGANVLTF.

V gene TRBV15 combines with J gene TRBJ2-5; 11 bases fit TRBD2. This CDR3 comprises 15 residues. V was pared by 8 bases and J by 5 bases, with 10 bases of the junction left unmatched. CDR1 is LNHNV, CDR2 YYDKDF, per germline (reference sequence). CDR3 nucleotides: TGTGCCACCGGTAGCGGGAGGGGGGCCTGGGAGACCCAGTACTTC. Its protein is CATGSGRGAWETQYF.

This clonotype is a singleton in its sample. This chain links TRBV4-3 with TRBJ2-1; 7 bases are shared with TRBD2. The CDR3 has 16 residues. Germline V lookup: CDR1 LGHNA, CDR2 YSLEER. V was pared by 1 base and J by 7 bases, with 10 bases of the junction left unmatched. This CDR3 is CASSQGIAGPGNEQFF. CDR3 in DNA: TGCGCCAGCAGCCAAGGAATAGCGGGCCCCGGGAATGAGCAGTTCTTC.

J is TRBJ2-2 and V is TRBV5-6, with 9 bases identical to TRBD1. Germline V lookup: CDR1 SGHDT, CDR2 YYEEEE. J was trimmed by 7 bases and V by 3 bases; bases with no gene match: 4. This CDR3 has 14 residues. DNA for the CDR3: TGTGCCAGCAGCTCCGGGACAGGGTTCGGGGAGCTGTTTTTT. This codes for CASSSGTGFGELFF.

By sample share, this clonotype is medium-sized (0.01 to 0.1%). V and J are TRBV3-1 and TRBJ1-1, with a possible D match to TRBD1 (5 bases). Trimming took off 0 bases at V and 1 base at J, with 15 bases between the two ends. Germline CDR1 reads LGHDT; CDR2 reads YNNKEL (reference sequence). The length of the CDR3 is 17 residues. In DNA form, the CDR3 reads TGTGCCAGCAGCCAAGATTGGGCTCTGACAGAGAACACTGAAGCTTTCTTT. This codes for CASSQDWALTENTEAFF.

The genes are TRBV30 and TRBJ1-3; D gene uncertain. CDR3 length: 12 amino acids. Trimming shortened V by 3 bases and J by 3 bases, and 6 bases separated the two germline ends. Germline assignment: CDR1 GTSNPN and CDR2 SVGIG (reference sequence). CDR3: CAWSPGGNTIYF. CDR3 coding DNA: TGTGCCTGGAGCCCGGGTGGAAACACCATATATTTT.

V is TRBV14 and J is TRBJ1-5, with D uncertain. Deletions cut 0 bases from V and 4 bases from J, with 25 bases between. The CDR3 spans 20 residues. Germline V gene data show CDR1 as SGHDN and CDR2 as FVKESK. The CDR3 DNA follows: TGTGCCAGCAGCCAAGATCGTAGTATTATCAACCTTGGGGAGAATCAGCCCCAGCATTTT. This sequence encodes CASSQDRSIINLGENQPQHF.

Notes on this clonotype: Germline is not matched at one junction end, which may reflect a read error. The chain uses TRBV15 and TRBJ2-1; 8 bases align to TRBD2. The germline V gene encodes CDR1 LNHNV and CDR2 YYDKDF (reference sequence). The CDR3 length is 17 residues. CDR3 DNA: TGTGCCACCAGGAGAGGAGGGAGCGGGAGAGGGTACAATGAGCAGTTCTTC. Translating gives CATRRGGSGRGYNEQFF. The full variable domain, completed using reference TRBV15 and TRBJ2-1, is DAMVIQNPRYQVTQFGKPVTLSCSQTLNHNVMYWYQQKSSQAPKLLFHYYDKDFNNEADTPDNFQSRRPNTSFCFLDIRSPGLGDTAMYLCATRRGGSGRGYNEQFFGPGTRLTVL.

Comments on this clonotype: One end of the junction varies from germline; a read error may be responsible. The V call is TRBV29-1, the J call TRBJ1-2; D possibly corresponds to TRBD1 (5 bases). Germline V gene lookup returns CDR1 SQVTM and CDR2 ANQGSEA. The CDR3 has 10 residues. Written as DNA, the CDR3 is TGCAGCGTTGGGGGCCAGGGCGACCTCTTC. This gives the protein CSVGGQGDLF.

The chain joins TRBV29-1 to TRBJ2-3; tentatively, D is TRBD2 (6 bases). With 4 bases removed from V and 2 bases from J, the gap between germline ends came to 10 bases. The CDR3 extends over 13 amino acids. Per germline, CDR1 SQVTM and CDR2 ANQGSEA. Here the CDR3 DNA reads TGCAGCGTTGTAGGCGGGACCACAGATACGCAGTATTTT. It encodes CSVVGGTTDTQYF.

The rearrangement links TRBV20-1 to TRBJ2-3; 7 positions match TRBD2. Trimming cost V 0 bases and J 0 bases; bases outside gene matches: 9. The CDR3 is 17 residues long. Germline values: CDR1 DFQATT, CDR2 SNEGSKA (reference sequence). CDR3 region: CSARDRAGTASTDTQYF. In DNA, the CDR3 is TGCAGTGCTAGAGATCGAGCGGGAACAGCGAGCACAGATACGCAGTATTTT.

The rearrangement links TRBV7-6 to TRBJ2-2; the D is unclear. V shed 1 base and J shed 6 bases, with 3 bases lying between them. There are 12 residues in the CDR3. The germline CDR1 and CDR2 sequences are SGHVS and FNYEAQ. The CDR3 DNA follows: TGTGCCAGCAGCTTAGATTCCGGGGAGCTGTTTTTT. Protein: CASSLDSGELFF.

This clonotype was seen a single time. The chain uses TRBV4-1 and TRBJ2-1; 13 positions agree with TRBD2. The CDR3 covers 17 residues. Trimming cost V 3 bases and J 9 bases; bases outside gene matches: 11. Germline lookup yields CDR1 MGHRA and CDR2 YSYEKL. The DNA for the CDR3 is TGCGCCAGCAGCCAGGAGCCAACTAGCGGGAGGGCGCGTGAGCAGTTCTTC. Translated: CASSQEPTSGRAREQFF.